The rows below give T cell receptor beta chains drawn from one sample of a study of shared T cell receptors in the human thymus. Data came from immunoSEQ multiplex PCR; TCRdb stores just in-frame clones and leaves some out. The table includes some 640,000 clones, 80% to 90% detected once. These data were likewise used in another study, on human thymus T cells.

The sample comprised thymocytes. These receptors came from a boy younger than two with a congenital heart defect. Both conserved end residues are part of each CDR3. A D gene is named only where the DNA matches it firmly. Clone size, where shown, is once, few, many, or a class for clones that have expanded.

TRBV29-1,once,TRBJ2-7,TRBD2,TGCAGCGTTGAAAAGTCTAGCGGGAGACCCTACGAGCAGTACTTC,CSVEKSSGRPYEQYF
TRBV7-9,.,TRBJ1-1,TRBD1,TGTGCCAGCAGGACAGGGCCGGGGACTGAAGCTTTCTTT,CASRTGPGTEAFF
TRBV12-5,.,TRBJ1-5,TRBD1,TGTGCTAGTGGTTTAGATACAGGGGGATCCAATCAGCCCCAGCATTTT,CASGLDTGGSNQPQHF
TRBV5-1,once,TRBJ1-1,.,TGCGCCAGCAGCTTGGACGGACAGAGAGTTGAAGCTTTCTTT,CASSLDGQRVEAFF
TRBV19,.,TRBJ1-5,TRBD1,TGTGCCAGTAGTATCGAGATGTCGATAGCCGACAGGGCCAATCAGCCCCAGCATTTT,CASSIEMSIADRANQPQHF
TRBV4-1,few,TRBJ1-1,.,TGCGCCAGCAGCCAAGACGCACGGACTGAAGCTTTCTTT,CASSQDARTEAFF
TRBV11-2,.,TRBJ2-7,.,TGTGCCAGCAGCTTAGGAGACGAGCAGTACTTC,CASSLGDEQYF
TRBV5-1,.,TRBJ1-4,TRBD1,TGCGCCAGCAGCCTCGGACAGGGTCAGAAGACACTGTTTTTT,CASSLGQGQKTLFF
TRBV28,.,TRBJ1-1,TRBD1,TGTGCCAGCAGTTTCTGGGACAGGCCCCGGCCGTACACTGAAGCTTTCTTT,CASSFWDRPRPYTEAFF
TRBV29-1,.,TRBJ2-1,TRBD2,TGCAGCGTCGAAGACGGGACTAGCGGGGCCCCTTCCTACAATGAGCAGTTCTTC,CSVEDGTSGAPSYNEQFF
TRBV6-5,.,TRBJ2-7,TRBD1,TGTGCCAGCAGTCGCCGGGACAGCTACGAGCAGTACTTC,CASSRRDSYEQYF
TRBV4-3,few,TRBJ2-7,.,TGCGCCAGCAGCCACGTACACAGGAGCAGCGAGCAGTACTTC,CASSHVHRSSEQYF